This T cell receptor beta chain is from a study of vaccination and CD4 T cells after COVID-19. The V and J ends lost 6 bases and 3 bases respectively, with 14 bases between them. The CDR3 loop spans 15 amino acids. Germline CDR1 and CDR2: SNHLY and FYNNEI. As to treatment: roughly 11-day PBMC culture with coronavirus spike peptide pools or control peptides (ViraFEST assay). Remarks on this clonotype: Its antigen is currently unknown.

Sequencing of the DNA from cultured CD4+ T cells was carried out with the Oncomine TCR Beta short-read assay. TCRdb re-called the PCR reads through MiXCR, storing one row per CDR3 protein. The sample records 15,000 to 25,000 distinct CDR3 sequences, less than 50% being singletons. The chain carries TRBV2 and TRBJ1-4; D is uncertain. The sequenced sample consisted of cultured CD4+ T cells from blood. This sequence originates from a human donor with COVID-19. The CDR3 nucleotides read TGTGCCAGCAGGGGAGCTGCCGTGGCTAATGAAAAACTGTTTTTT. It translates to CASRGAAVANEKLFF.